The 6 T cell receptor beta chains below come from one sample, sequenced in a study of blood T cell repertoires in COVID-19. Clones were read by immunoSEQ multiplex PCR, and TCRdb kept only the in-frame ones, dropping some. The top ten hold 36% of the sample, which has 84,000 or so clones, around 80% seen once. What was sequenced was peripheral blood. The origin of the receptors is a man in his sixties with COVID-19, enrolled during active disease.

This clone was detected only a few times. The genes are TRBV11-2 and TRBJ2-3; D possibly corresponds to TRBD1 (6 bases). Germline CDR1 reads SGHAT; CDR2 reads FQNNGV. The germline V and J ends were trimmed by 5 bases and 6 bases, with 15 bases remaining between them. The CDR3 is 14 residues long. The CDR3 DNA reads TGTGCCAGCAGCCCCCTTGGGGGCGGGGATACGCAGTATTTT. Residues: CASSPLGGGDTQYF.

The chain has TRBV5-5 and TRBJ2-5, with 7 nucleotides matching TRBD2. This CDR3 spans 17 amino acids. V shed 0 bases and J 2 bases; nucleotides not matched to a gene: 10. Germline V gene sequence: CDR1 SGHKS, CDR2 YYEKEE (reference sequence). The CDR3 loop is CASSLGDGGLRQETQYF. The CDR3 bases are TGTGCCAGCAGCTTGGGGGACGGGGGGTTGAGGCAAGAGACCCAGTACTTC.

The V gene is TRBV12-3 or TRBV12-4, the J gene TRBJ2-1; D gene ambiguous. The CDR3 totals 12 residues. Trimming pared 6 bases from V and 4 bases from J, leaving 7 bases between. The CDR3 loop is CASRSLYNEQFF. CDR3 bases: TGTGCCAGCAGGTCTCTTTACAATGAGCAGTTCTTC.

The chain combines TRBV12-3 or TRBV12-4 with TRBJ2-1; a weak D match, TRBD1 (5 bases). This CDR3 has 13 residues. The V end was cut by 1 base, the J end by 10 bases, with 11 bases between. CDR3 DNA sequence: TGTGCCAGCAGTTTAGGGCAGGGTATGGAGCAGTTCTTC. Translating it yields CASSLGQGMEQFF.

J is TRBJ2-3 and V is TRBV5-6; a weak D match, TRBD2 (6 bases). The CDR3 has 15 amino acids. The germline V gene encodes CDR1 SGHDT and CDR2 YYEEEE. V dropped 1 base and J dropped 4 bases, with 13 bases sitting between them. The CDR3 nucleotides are TGTGCCAGCAGCTTGTCTCTTTCGGGGGCAGATACGCAGTATTTT. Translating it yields CASSLSLSGADTQYF.

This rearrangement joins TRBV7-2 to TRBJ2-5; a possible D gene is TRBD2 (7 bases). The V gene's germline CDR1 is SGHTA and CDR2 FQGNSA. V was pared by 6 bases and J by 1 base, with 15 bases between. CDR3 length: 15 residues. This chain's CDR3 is CASRREGGAQETQYF. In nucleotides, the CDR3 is TGTGCCAGCAGGAGAGAGGGGGGGGCCCAAGAGACCCAGTACTTC.